This T cell receptor beta chain is from a study of T cells after yellow fever vaccination. Each CDR3 protein is one row after TCRdb ran MiXCR on the 5' RACE reads. This table has approximately 350,000 distinct CDR3 sequences, around a tenth appearing once. The CDR3 is made up of 17 amino acids. Germline V gene data show CDR1 as LGHNA and CDR2 as YSLEER. V shed 1 base, J shed 4 bases, and the junction held 5 bases outside the gene matches. V gene TRBV4-3 combines with J gene TRBJ2-7; 15 nucleotides align to TRBD2. Sample: PBMCs, taken on the day of the first yellow fever vaccination. This clonotype was obtained from a man younger than 35 who received the YFV17D yellow fever vaccine. In nucleotides, the CDR3 is TGCGCCAGCAGCCAAGGGACTAGCGGGGGGGCCGCGTACGAGCAGTACTTC. Encoded protein: CASSQGTSGGAAYEQYF.